This T cell receptor (beta chain) stems from a study of beta chain features in type 1 diabetes (dated by TCRdb to the late 2010s). Broadly, across the study: No differences in mean age, gender distribution, total cell number or subset yield were found between patients and healthy donors. Across all samples, some 100,000,000 sorted cells were examined, and cell number per subset correlated strongly with RNA yield. In the study, recently diagnosed type 1 diabetes patients and matched healthy donors were compared on the TCRB repertoires of their sorted circulating CD4+ T cell subsets. Regulatory and stem cell-like memory subsets were isolated from only 8 patients and 8 healthy donors, whereas naive and central memory subsets came from all 28 donors.

Each donor gave one peripheral blood draw, averaging roughly 100 mL, which was collected into heparinised tubes. A BD FACSAria II and a panel including CD45RO, CCR7, CD25, CD127, CD95 and CD27 were used to sort naive, central memory, regulatory and stem cell-like memory CD4+ T cells. A purity above 95% was achieved for all sorted populations. PBMCs were isolated immediately by Lymphoprep density gradient centrifugation and stained directly without culture. Samples were stained and sorted in pairs, with one healthy donor and one patient per experiment, so that batch effects were minimized. Findings and caveats that apply to the study as a whole: Because cDNA was sequenced instead of genomic DNA, highly expressing activated cells could be over-represented, though the groups showed no difference in activation or CD3 levels. HLA sub-analyses involved small numbers of individuals, so any influence of HLA type on TCRB rearrangement remained unresolved. Naive, central memory and regulatory TCRB repertoires appeared to be more similar among patients than among healthy donors. A moderate but significant shortening of TCRB CDR3 length was observed in type 1 diabetes patients in all four CD4+ subsets. At VDJ recombination sites, type 1 diabetes patients had fewer insertions and more deleted nucleotides, which implies abnormalities in thymic rearrangement. PCR may preferentially amplify shorter templates, but because patient and control samples were amplified and corrected together, any resulting skew would affect both groups equally.

This clone was detected a few times. The clone's antigen remains unknown. Base qualities are not at hand, and no much larger clone is one base apart. All of the isolated RNA was reverse transcribed with the High Capacity cDNA Reverse Transcription Kit, so expressed TCRB transcripts were sequenced. Deep immunoSEQ sequencing was performed on naive, central memory and regulatory T cell samples, with an average of approximately 3.9 million total reads per sample. After sorted cells were lysed in RLT buffer, RNA was extracted with DNase-treated RNeasy Micro or Mini kits, with the choice depending on cell number. Each cell subset was processed separately to prevent cross-contamination, with patient and healthy donor samples processed together. The immunoSEQ multiplex PCR was used to amplify TCRB sequences from cDNA, generating 87-bp fragments that spanned the CDR3 region. Sequencing of the amplicons was done on the Illumina HiSeq platform. Regarding the original processing steps: Synthetic template baselines were used to correct PCR bias computationally, reads within Hamming distance 2 were collapsed, and singletons that could not be merged were discarded. Reads were aligned against IMGT so that V, D and J genes, CDR3 length and insertions or deletions at six rearrangement sites could be assigned. Within each subset, clonotype counts were normalized to the number of sorted cells before true diversity and Gini coefficients were calculated with the tcR R package. The overlap coefficient, calculated on TCRB nucleotide sequences, was used to quantify repertoire sharing. Out-of-frame TCRB sequences from naive cells were analyzed as a proxy for the pre-selection repertoire. This is the immuneACCESS table as TCRdb keeps it, with only in-frame sequences that have V and J called. A part of the clones is gone; compared with another copy, unresolved V genes explain less than half, and the rest is unexplained. V and J calls and clone size follow that table, whereas D and trimming were derived from the DNA. The sample records about 330,000 clones, 11% of which are singletons. The leading ten clones occupy about 0.014% of the sample.

The receptor was isolated from a woman in her twenties or thirties in good health. The material sequenced was naive CD4+ T cells from blood. The cell subset or site tag for this specimen amounts to: true naive CD4+ T cells.

The CDR3 reads as follows: CAIARLAVLNEQFF. The sequenced DNA is TGTGCCATCGCTAGACTAGCGGTCCTCAATGAGCAGTTCTTC. The chain links TRBV6-6 with TRBJ2-1, with TRBD2 identical over 9 junction bases. The CDR3, from cysteine to phenylalanine, totals 14 residues. Just the 42-base CDR3 DNA is kept, in frame starting at base 1. V and J are trimmed by 10 bases and 6 bases, and the gene matches miss 10 bases of the junction. According to the germline V gene (reference sequence), CDR1 reads MNHNY and CDR2 reads SVGAGI.